This T cell receptor (beta chain) originates from a study of T cell repertoires in cytomegalovirus infection. The overall study: CMV infection and matching HLA type were both indicated by public TCR beta signatures.

Whole-study findings and limits: Based on cumulative public TCR beta family frequency, carriers of CMV plus the relevant HLA were identified.

V lost 6 bases and J lost 4, with 7 bases in between. Looked up from germline, CDR1 is MNHEY and CDR2 is SMNVEV (reference sequence). The CDR3 length is 12 residues. The table lists this clonotype with a few counts. Antigen unknown. TCRdb analysed the reads with MiXCR anew, one entry per CDR3 protein. This table holds about 360,000 distinct CDR3 sequences, 15% to 20% found once. V usage is TRBV27 and J usage is TRBJ2-4; D is unclear. The TCR was taken from a human donor in good health (CMV status not recorded). Some clones in this sample may be carry-over from other donors' samples. Sequenced: PBMCs. The DNA of the CDR3 is TGTGCCAGCAGGGGCCTAAAAAACATTCAGTACTTC. Residues: CASRGLKNIQYF.